This T cell receptor (beta chain) was recorded in a study of blood T cells in healthy people across ages. Study results and limitations: There were more naive CD4+ cells and higher diversity in long-lived donors than in aged donors.

This clonotype was observed a handful of times. What it recognizes is unknown. Every sample yielded at least 7 million isolated PBMCs. Alongside a J-beta primer mix, a sample-barcoded 5' primer served in a second PCR lasting about 7 to 11 cycles. A single record per CDR3 protein comes from TCRdb applying MiXCR to the 5' RACE reads. The sample yields roughly 1 million distinct CDR3 sequences, about 23% seen once. These sequences were also reported in another study, on T cells of mothers and their children. That study adds: Three healthy Caucasian mothers, along with their six children, were the donors. Detection yielded no persistent microchimeric T cell clones.

The material sequenced was blood. This TCR derives from a girl aged 2 to 9 in good health.

This CDR3 reads CASRRSGNTEAFF. CDR3 coding DNA: TGTGCCAGCAGGAGAAGTGGGAACACTGAAGCTTTCTTT. The chain is built from TRBV6-5 and TRBJ1-1; D not resolved. The germline V gene has CDR1 MNHEY and CDR2 SVGAGI. The CDR3 is 13 amino acids. Trimming left V 6 bases short and J 1 base short, with 9 bases between.